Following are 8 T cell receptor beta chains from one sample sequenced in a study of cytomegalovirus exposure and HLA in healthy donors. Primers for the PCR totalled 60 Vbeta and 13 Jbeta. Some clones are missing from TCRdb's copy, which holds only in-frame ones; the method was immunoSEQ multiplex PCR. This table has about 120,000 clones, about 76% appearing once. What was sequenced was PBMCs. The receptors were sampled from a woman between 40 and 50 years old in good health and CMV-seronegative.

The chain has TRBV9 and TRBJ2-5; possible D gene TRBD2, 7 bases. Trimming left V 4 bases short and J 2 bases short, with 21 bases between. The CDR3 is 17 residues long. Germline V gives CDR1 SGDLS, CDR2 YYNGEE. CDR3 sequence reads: CASSRGADRKRQETQYF. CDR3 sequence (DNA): TGTGCCAGCAGCCGGGGGGCAGACAGGAAGCGGCAAGAGACCCAGTACTTC.

The CDR3 here is CASSDKTGFEQYF. CDR3 in DNA: TGTGCCAGCAGTGACAAGACAGGTTTCGAGCAGTACTTC. The J gene is TRBJ2-5, the V gene TRBV6-1, with D perhaps matching TRBD1 (6 bases). With the DNA end fitting TRBJ2-7 better, the J assignment may be wrong. CDR1 is MNHNS, CDR2 SASEGT, per germline. The CDR3 extends over 13 amino acids.

The CDR3 region is CASSLSPGTGGEAFF. The CDR3 region has the DNA TGTGCCAGCAGCTTATCCCCAGGGACAGGGGGAGAAGCTTTCTTT. The rearrangement uses TRBV7-3 and TRBJ1-1, with 11 bases aligning to TRBD1. The germline gives CDR1 SGHTA, CDR2 FQGTGA. Trimming took 2 bases from V and 8 from J; bases not matched to a gene: 7. The CDR3 covers 15 residues.

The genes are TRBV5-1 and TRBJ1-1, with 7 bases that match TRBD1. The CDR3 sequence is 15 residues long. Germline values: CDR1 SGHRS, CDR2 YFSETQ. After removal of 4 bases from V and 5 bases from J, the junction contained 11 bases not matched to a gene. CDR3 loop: CASSREPTGRTEAFF. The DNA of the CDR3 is TGCGCCAGCAGCAGGGAACCGACAGGGAGGACTGAAGCTTTCTTT.

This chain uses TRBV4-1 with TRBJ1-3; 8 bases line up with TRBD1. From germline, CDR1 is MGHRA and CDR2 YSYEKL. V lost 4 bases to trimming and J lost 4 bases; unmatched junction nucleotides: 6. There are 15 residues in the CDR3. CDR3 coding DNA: TGCGCCAGCAGCCCAGGGACAGGTCGGGGAAACACCATATATTTT. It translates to CASSPGTGRGNTIYF.

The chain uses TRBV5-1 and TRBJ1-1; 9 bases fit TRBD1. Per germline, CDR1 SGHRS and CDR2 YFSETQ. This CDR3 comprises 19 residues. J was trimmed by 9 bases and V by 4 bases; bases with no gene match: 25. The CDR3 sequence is CASSKYSTGGAGSEVQAFF. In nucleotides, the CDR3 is TGCGCCAGCAGCAAATACTCAACAGGGGGCGCGGGATCCGAAGTTCAAGCTTTCTTT.

The CDR3 nucleotides read TGCGCCAGCAGTGAGTCGGAGACAGGGTACGAGCAGTACTTC. It translates to CASSESETGYEQYF. V gene TRBV10-1 combines with J gene TRBJ2-7; 7 bases align to TRBD1. The V gene end was trimmed by 0 bases and the J gene end by 4 bases; junction bases not matched to a gene: 3. From germline, CDR1 is WNHNN and CDR2 SYGVQD (reference sequence). The CDR3 loop spans 14 amino acids.

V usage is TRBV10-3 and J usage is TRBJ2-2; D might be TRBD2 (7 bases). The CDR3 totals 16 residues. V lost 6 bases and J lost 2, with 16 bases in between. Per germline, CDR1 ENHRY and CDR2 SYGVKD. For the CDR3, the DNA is TGTGCCATCAGACCCGCGGGGGCCCAAAACACCGGGGAGCTGTTTTTT. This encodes CAIRPAGAQNTGELFF.